A single sample gave rise to the 24 T cell receptor beta chains below, sequenced in a study of naive and memory T cell subsets. Study observations and caveats: Especially in CD8 cells, naive repertoires contained a few larger clonotypes, possibly CD45RA-re-expressing memory cells.

Antigens for these TCRs are unknown. Both TRBC1 and TRBC2 were covered by a beta constant-region primer of two equimolar oligonucleotides. The ligated cDNA underwent four PCR rounds using SP2 and nested alpha and beta constant-region primers. Via MiXCR, TCRdb re-called the UMI-ligation and nested PCR reads, giving one row per CDR3 protein. The table has around 140,000 distinct CDR3 sequences, approximately 22% seen once. Material for sequencing was naive CD4+ T cells from blood. The source of these receptors is a human donor in good health.

This clonotype appeared a few times. This rearrangement joins TRBV20-1 to TRBJ2-7, with D possibly matching TRBD2 (6 bases). The CDR3 is 13 residues long. CDR1 and CDR2 (germline): DFQATT, SNEGSKA (reference sequence). With 6 bases removed from V and 9 bases from J, the gap between germline ends came to 21 bases. The CDR3 reads CSARSGTLIWQYF. CDR3 nucleotide sequence: TGCAGTGCGAGATCCGGGACTTTAATTTGGCAGTACTTC.

This clonotype was found a few times. The V call is TRBV20-1, the J call TRBJ1-2; 10 bases are a match to TRBD1. V was pared by 6 bases and J by 7 bases, with 2 bases of the junction left unmatched. CDR1 DFQATT and CDR2 SNEGSKA come from the germline V gene (reference sequence). The CDR3 loop spans 11 amino acids. In DNA form, the CDR3 reads TGCAGTGCCTGGACAGGGGGTGGCTACACCTTC. It translates to CSAWTGGGYTF.

The J gene is TRBJ2-4, the V gene TRBV6-6; unclear D gene. Looked up from germline, CDR1 is MNHNY and CDR2 is SVGAGI (reference sequence). Trimming removed 6 bases from V and 3 bases from J, with 15 bases in between. The CDR3 runs 15 residues. In DNA form, the CDR3 reads TGTGCCAGCAGAGACTCTGATGACGGCAAAAACATTCAGTACTTC. It translates to CASRDSDDGKNIQYF.

This clonotype has a handful of counts. The chain recombines TRBV30 with TRBJ2-1; 7 bases align to TRBD2. Per germline, CDR1 GTSNPN and CDR2 SVGIG (reference sequence). CDR3 size: 16 residues. J was trimmed by 4 bases and V by 1 base; bases with no gene match: 10. CDR3 bases: TGTGCCTGGAGTGCCCTAGCGGCGATCTCTTACAATGAGCAGTTCTTC. Its protein is CAWSALAAISYNEQFF. The whole variable domain, remainder taken from reference TRBV30 and TRBJ2-1, is SQTIHQWPATLVQPVGSPLSLECTVEGTSNPNLYWYRQAAGRGLQLLFYSVGIGQISSEVPQNLSASRPQDRQFILSSKKLLLSDSGFYLCAWSALAAISYNEQFFGPGTRLTVL.

This clonotype showed up just a few times. The chain carries TRBV10-3 and TRBJ2-5, with D uncertain. The CDR3 contains 12 residues. Trimming cost V 5 bases and J 5 bases, with 9 bases left between them. CDR1 ENHRY and CDR2 SYGVKD come from the germline V gene. CDR3 sequence reads: CAISTSGETQYF. Written as DNA, the CDR3 is TGTGCCATCAGTACATCCGGGGAGACCCAGTACTTC.

The table lists this clonotype with many counts. The chain joins TRBV14 to TRBJ2-1; TRBD1 agrees at 12 bases. J gave up 5 bases and V 7 bases, and 6 bases lay outside the gene matches. CDR3 length equals 15 residues. CDR1 and CDR2 from the germline V gene are SGHDN and FVKESK. CDR3 region: CASKRGDRGHNEQFF. The DNA of the CDR3 is TGTGCCAGCAAGAGGGGGGACAGGGGGCACAATGAGCAGTTCTTC.

The J gene is TRBJ2-1, the V gene TRBV7-3; unclear D gene. This CDR3 spans 14 amino acids. V lost 2 bases and J 9 bases, leaving 14 bases between the germline ends. Germline CDR1 is SGHTA and CDR2 is FQGTGA. The CDR3 sequence: CASSLSPAVGEQFF. The DNA of the CDR3 is TGTGCCAGCAGCTTATCCCCCGCCGTGGGTGAGCAGTTCTTC.

Only a few counts were recorded for this clonotype. The chain employs TRBV10-3 and TRBJ2-4, with 10 positions matching TRBD2. The CDR3 has 19 residues. Trimming cost V 0 bases and J 3 bases; bases outside gene matches: 11. Germline V lookup: CDR1 ENHRY, CDR2 SYGVKD. The CDR3 sequence: CAISESGLAGELVKNIQYF. CDR3 bases: TGTGCCATCAGTGAGTCCGGGCTAGCGGGAGAATTAGTCAAAAACATTCAGTACTTC.

V is TRBV14 and J is TRBJ2-7; perhaps TRBD1 as D (5 bases). CDR1 SGHDN and CDR2 FVKESK come from the germline V gene. The V end was cut by 4 bases, the J end by 2 bases, with 18 bases between. This CDR3 is 16 amino acids long. In DNA, the CDR3 is TGTGCCAGCAGCCCTGTCCCTGGCAGGGTCCCCTACGAGCAGTACTTC. Its protein is CASSPVPGRVPYEQYF.

The table lists this clonotype with a few counts. The chain employs TRBV28 and TRBJ1-5; 9 bases fit TRBD1. V lost 5 bases, J lost 7 bases, and 12 bases stayed unmatched. The CDR3 is 16 amino acids. Germline CDR1 and CDR2: MDHEN and SYDVKM. CDR3 nucleotides: TGTGCCAGCAGTCCCTCCACAGGGGGCCGAGGGCAGCCCCAGCATTTT. This sequence encodes CASSPSTGGRGQPQHF.

V gene TRBV7-9 combines with J gene TRBJ2-7, with a weak D call TRBD1 (5 bases). The CDR3 length is 14 residues. Germline V gene lookup returns CDR1 SEHNR and CDR2 FQNEAQ (reference sequence). V gave up 1 base and J gave up 6 bases, with 13 bases separating them. The CDR3 loop is CASSLEGQSPEQYF. CDR3 DNA: TGTGCCAGCAGCTTAGAGGGGCAGTCACCCGAGCAGTACTTC.

This sequence joins TRBV5-4 and TRBJ2-2; no clear D gene. The CDR3 totals 15 residues. With 2 bases removed from V and 2 bases from J, the gap between germline ends came to 10 bases. From germline, CDR1 is SGHNT and CDR2 YYREEE (reference sequence). The CDR3 sequence is CASSFRTANTGELFF. CDR3 nucleotide sequence: TGTGCCAGCAGCTTCCGGACCGCTAACACCGGGGAGCTGTTTTTT. Full variable domain (remainder filled in from reference TRBV5-4 and TRBJ2-2): ETGVTQSPTHLIKTRGQQVTLRCSSQSGHNTVSWYQQALGQGPQFIFQYYREEENGRGNFPPRFSGLQFPNYSSELNVNALELDDSALYLCASSFRTANTGELFFGEGSRLTVL.

This clonotype was seen only a few times. The CDR3 region is CASSDREKLFF. CDR3 coding DNA: TGTGCCAGCAGTGACAGGGAAAAACTGTTTTTT. The V and J genes are TRBV2 and TRBJ1-4; no definite D call. Germline V gives CDR1 SNHLY, CDR2 FYNNEI. Trimming pared 3 bases from V and 8 bases from J, leaving 4 bases between. This CDR3 has 11 residues. The full variable domain, completed using reference TRBV2 and TRBJ1-4, is EPEVTQTPSHQVTQMGQEVILRCVPISNHLYFYWYRQILGQKVEFLVSFYNNEISEKSEIFDDQFSVERPDGSNFTLKIRSTKLEDSAMYFCASSDREKLFFGSGTQLSVL.

The chain has TRBV21-1 and TRBJ2-3. TRBV21-1 is termed a pseudogene. The CDR3 covers 15 residues. This chain's CDR3 is CASSMDGVVTDTQYF. The CDR3 coding sequence is TGTGCCAGCAGCATGGACGGAGTAGTCACAGATACGCAGTATTTT.

Many counts were recorded for this clonotype. V gene TRBV29-1 combines with J gene TRBJ2-1; no clear D. CDR1 is SQVTM, CDR2 ANQGSEA, per germline. The CDR3 runs to 13 residues. Trimming cost V 3 bases and J 6 bases, with 12 bases left between them. The CDR3: CSVEPYTGNEQFF. CDR3 coding DNA: TGCAGCGTTGAGCCTTATACTGGCAATGAGCAGTTCTTC.

The table lists this clonotype with a few counts. This chain joins TRBV29-1 and TRBJ1-1; 9 bases line up with TRBD1. This CDR3 spans 17 amino acids. The germline CDR1 and CDR2 sequences are SQVTM and ANQGSEA. Trimming at V came to 6 bases and at J to 0 bases, leaving 14 bases not matched to a gene. Here the CDR3 DNA reads TGCAGCGTCACCGGGGGACAGGGATCCCCCTTGAACACTGAAGCTTTCTTT. Its translation: CSVTGGQGSPLNTEAFF. Filled out from reference TRBV29-1 and TRBJ1-1, the complete variable domain reads SAVISQKPSRDICQRGTSLTIQCQVDSQVTMMFWYRQQPGQSLTLIATANQGSEATYESGFVIDKFPISRPNLTFSTLTVSNMSPEDSSIYLCSVTGGQGSPLNTEAFFGQGTRLTVV.

The J gene is TRBJ2-4, the V gene TRBV28, with D maybe TRBD1 (6 bases). Germline V gene lookup returns CDR1 MDHEN and CDR2 SYDVKM. This CDR3 is built from 16 residues. Trimming shortened V by 1 base and J by 4 bases, and 14 bases separated the two germline ends. CDR3 DNA sequence: TGTGCCAGCAGTTTATTGGACAGCCTAAAGAAAAACATTCAGTACTTC. Protein: CASSLLDSLKKNIQYF. Supplemented by reference TRBV28 and TRBJ2-4, the full variable domain reads DVKVTQSSRYLVKRTGEKVFLECVQDMDHENMFWYRQDPGLGLRLIYFSYDVKMKEKGDIPEGYSVSREKKERFSLILESASTNQTSMYLCASSLLDSLKKNIQYFGAGTRLSVL.

V and J are TRBV27 and TRBJ2-3; 8 positions match TRBD1. With 8 bases clipped from V and 6 bases from J, the junction kept 7 bases outside the gene matches. CDR3 size: 13 residues. Per the germline V gene, CDR1 is MNHEY and CDR2 is SMNVEV (reference sequence). CDR3 bases: TGTGCCAGCGTCGGACAGGGAAGGGATACGCAGTATTTT. Residues: CASVGQGRDTQYF.

The CDR3 nucleotides read TGCAGCGTCGGACTGGCCCCCGATACGCAGTATTTT. Its protein product is CSVGLAPDTQYF. The rearrangement joins TRBV29-1 to TRBJ2-3; D might be TRBD2 (5 bases). Germline assignment: CDR1 SQVTM and CDR2 ANQGSEA. Trimming left V 6 bases short and J 6 bases short, with 13 bases between. CDR3 length: 12 amino acids.

Remarks on this clonotype: The conserved final phenylalanine or tryptophan is absent from the CDR3, which likely points to a read error. This chain links TRBV18 with TRBJ1-1; D remains unclear. There are 15 residues in the CDR3. V was pared by 1 base and J by 1 base, with 10 bases between. Per germline, CDR1 KGHSH and CDR2 LQKENI. DNA for the CDR3: TGTGCCAGCTCACCACGAAGAGGCCCGAACACTGAAGCTTTCTCT. This translates into CASSPRRGPNTEAFS.

This chain connects TRBV3-1 to TRBJ2-7, with D perhaps TRBD2 (5 bases). Germline V gene sequence: CDR1 LGHDT, CDR2 YNNKEL (reference sequence). There are 15 residues in the CDR3. Trimming left V 2 bases short and J 2 bases short, with 13 bases between. CDR3 DNA sequence: TGTGCCAGCAGCCAAAATCCAGGAGGCCCCTACGAGCAGTACTTC. Amino acids: CASSQNPGGPYEQYF.

The genes are TRBV7-2 and TRBJ1-1; 8 nucleotides match TRBD1. Germline V gene sequence: CDR1 SGHTA, CDR2 FQGNSA. Trimming at V came to 2 bases and at J to 4 bases, leaving 3 bases not matched to a gene. The CDR3 is made up of 14 amino acids. The DNA of the CDR3 is TGTGCCAGCAGCTTATCAGGGGGCCTCACTGAAGCTTTCTTT. Translated, it gives CASSLSGGLTEAFF.

The genes are TRBV7-8 and TRBJ1-4; 8 bases align to TRBD1. V shed 2 bases and J 1 base; nucleotides not matched to a gene: 12. CDR1 SGHVS and CDR2 FQNEAQ come from the germline V gene. This CDR3 comprises 19 residues. The CDR3, as DNA: TGTGCCAGCAGCTTATTTTCCCCGGACAGGGTGGTAACTAATGAAAAACTGTTTTTT. Translation: CASSLFSPDRVVTNEKLFF.

This chain uses TRBV3-1 with TRBJ1-6; TRBD1 matches 10 bases. From germline, CDR1 is LGHDT and CDR2 YNNKEL (reference sequence). CDR3 length: 15 amino acids. V trimming: 4 bases; J trimming: 7 bases; junction bases outside the gene matches: 4. CDR3 sequence (DNA): TGTGCCAGCAGCCCCCGGGACAGGGGAAATTCACCCCTCCACTTT. It yields the protein CASSPRDRGNSPLHF.